A single sample gave rise to the 14 T cell receptor beta chains below, sequenced in a study of radiation and T cells in renal cell carcinoma. The sample's time point: baseline pretreatment blood. The treatment here: 15 Gy SBRT to primary tumor, nephrectomy 4 weeks later. Clones were read by immunoSEQ multiplex PCR, and TCRdb kept only the in-frame ones, dropping some. The table records approximately 51,000 clones, roughly four fifths of them present only once. This sample comprised blood, obtained from a patient whose treatment included radiotherapy and nephrectomy. The receptors come from a woman between 65 and 79 years old with renal cell carcinoma.

This chain connects TRBV6-1 to TRBJ2-2; 7 bases fit TRBD1. The ends lost 3 bases at V and 3 bases at J; junction bases unmatched: 4. This CDR3 is built from 15 residues. Germline V gives CDR1 MNHNS, CDR2 SASEGT. This CDR3 reads CASSDRQGYTGELFF. DNA of the CDR3: TGTGCCAGCAGTGATCGACAGGGCTACACCGGGGAGCTGTTTTTT.

The rearrangement joins TRBV19 to TRBJ2-3; 10 nucleotides match TRBD2. After removal of 1 base from V and 4 bases from J, the junction contained 2 bases not matched to a gene. Germline CDR1 reads LNHDA; CDR2 reads SQIVND (reference sequence). This CDR3 has 15 residues. The CDR3 protein is CASSIVGTSADTQYF. The DNA of the CDR3 is TGTGCCAGTAGTATAGTCGGGACTAGCGCAGATACGCAGTATTTT.

The chain uses TRBV5-5 and TRBJ2-7; the D is unclear. The CDR3 covers 12 residues. Per the germline V gene, CDR1 is SGHKS and CDR2 is YYEKEE (reference sequence). V lost 3 bases and J 3 bases, leaving 7 bases between the germline ends. The CDR3 region is CASSSDYYEQYF. Here the CDR3 DNA reads TGTGCCAGCAGCTCTGATTACTACGAGCAGTACTTC.

The CDR3 DNA follows: TGCGCCAGCAGCCCGGGGGGAGAGACCCAGTACTTC. Protein: CASSPGGETQYF. The rearrangement uses TRBV5-1 and TRBJ2-5; 7 positions match TRBD2. This CDR3 is 12 amino acids long. Germline V gene lookup returns CDR1 SGHRS and CDR2 YFSETQ. The V segment lost 4 bases and the J segment 4 bases; nucleotides outside the gene matches: 1.

The chain carries TRBV10-3 and TRBJ2-3, with 7 positions matching TRBD2. Germline V gene data show CDR1 as ENHRY and CDR2 as SYGVKD. CDR3 length equals 14 residues. The V gene end was trimmed by 5 bases and the J gene end by 6 bases; junction bases not matched to a gene: 8. This chain's CDR3 is CAISISGEGDTQYF. The CDR3 DNA reads as TGTGCCATCAGTATCAGCGGGGAGGGGGATACGCAGTATTTT.

The genes are TRBV12-5 and TRBJ1-1; 7 bases align to TRBD1. The CDR3 sequence is 14 residues long. Trimming removed 6 bases from V and 1 base from J; junction bases left unmatched: 5. Germline CDR1 reads LGHNT; CDR2 reads FRNRAP. The CDR3 coding sequence is TGTGCTAGTGGGGAGACAGGGTGGAACACTGAAGCTTTCTTT. This encodes CASGETGWNTEAFF.

This clone was observed a handful of times. The V call is TRBV4-1, the J call TRBJ1-4; 8 nucleotides agree with TRBD1. Germline V gene lookup returns CDR1 MGHRA and CDR2 YSYEKL. The V and J ends lost 2 bases and 6 bases, in that order; junction bases with no gene match: 8. The CDR3 runs 16 residues. CDR3 protein: CASSQPDRGEDEKLFF. The CDR3 DNA follows: TGCGCCAGCAGCCAACCCGACAGGGGCGAGGATGAAAAACTGTTTTTT.

This clone was counted ten times or more. The V and J genes are TRBV14 and TRBJ2-3; 8 bases map to TRBD1. CDR1 is SGHDN and CDR2 is FVKESK in the germline V gene. Trimming cost V 1 base and J 4 bases; bases outside gene matches: 7. This CDR3 has 16 residues. DNA of the CDR3: TGTGCCAGCAGCCAAGCCCCCAGGGGGCGGGCAGATACGCAGTATTTT. Its protein product is CASSQAPRGRADTQYF.

This clone occurred once. The chain recombines TRBV27 with TRBJ2-6, with D possibly matching TRBD1 (6 bases). The CDR3 has 17 amino acids. Germline-derived CDR1 and CDR2 are MNHEY and SMNVEV (reference sequence). Trimming pared 6 bases from V and 1 base from J, leaving 16 bases between. DNA for the CDR3: TGTGCCAGCAGCCAAACAGGGCTCAGATCTGGGGCCAACGTCCTGACTTTC. It yields the protein CASSQTGLRSGANVLTF. Full variable domain (missing parts from reference TRBV27 and TRBJ2-6): EAQVTQNPRYLITVTGKKLTVTCSQNMNHEYMSWYRQDPGLGLRQIYYSMNVEVTDKGDVPEGYKVSRKEKRNFPLILESPSPNQTSLYFCASSQTGLRSGANVLTFGAGSRLTVL.

The chain combines TRBV6-1 with TRBJ1-2; 7 bases align to TRBD1. In germline, CDR1 is MNHNS, CDR2 SASEGT. Germline trimming cut 2 bases from V and 6 bases from J; bases unmatched to any gene: 12. There are 16 residues in the CDR3. The CDR3 sequence: CASSESGVGGANGYTF. CDR3 DNA: TGTGCCAGCAGTGAATCCGGGGTAGGGGGCGCAAATGGCTACACCTTC.

This clone was found a few times. The CDR3 DNA reads as TGTGCCAGTATAGAGGGGAGTTATGGCACTGAAGCTTTCTTT. It yields the protein CASIEGSYGTEAFF. The chain carries TRBV19 and TRBJ1-1, with D possibly being TRBD1 (5 bases). The CDR3 extends over 14 amino acids. CDR1 and CDR2 (germline): LNHDA, SQIVND (reference sequence). V gave up 7 bases and J gave up 4 bases, with 16 bases separating them.

The CDR3 loop reads CASSLTSSYTDTQYF. Here the CDR3 DNA reads TGTGCCAGCAGCCTGACTAGTTCTTACACAGATACGCAGTATTTT. The J gene is TRBJ2-3, the V gene TRBV7-3, with D possibly being TRBD2 (6 bases). Trimming cost V 5 bases and J 2 bases, with 14 bases left between them. This CDR3 contains 15 residues. Germline CDR1 is SGHTA and CDR2 is FQGTGA.

The rearrangement uses TRBV6-4 and TRBJ2-7; 8 bases are a match to TRBD1. There are 13 residues in the CDR3. J was trimmed by 5 bases and V by 9 bases; bases with no gene match: 9. Germline CDR1 reads MRHNA; CDR2 reads SNTAGT. The CDR3 nucleotides are TGTGCCAGACCGACAGGGGTGGTGGACGAGCAGTACTTC. Its translation: CARPTGVVDEQYF.

V gene TRBV7-2 combines with J gene TRBJ2-5; D not certain. V gave up 1 base and J gave up 1 base, with 13 bases separating them. The CDR3 spans 16 residues. Germline V gives CDR1 SGHTA, CDR2 FQGNSA. The CDR3 sequence is CASSLVARPRQETQYF. The CDR3 coding sequence is TGTGCCAGCAGCTTAGTAGCCCGCCCCCGCCAAGAGACCCAGTACTTC.